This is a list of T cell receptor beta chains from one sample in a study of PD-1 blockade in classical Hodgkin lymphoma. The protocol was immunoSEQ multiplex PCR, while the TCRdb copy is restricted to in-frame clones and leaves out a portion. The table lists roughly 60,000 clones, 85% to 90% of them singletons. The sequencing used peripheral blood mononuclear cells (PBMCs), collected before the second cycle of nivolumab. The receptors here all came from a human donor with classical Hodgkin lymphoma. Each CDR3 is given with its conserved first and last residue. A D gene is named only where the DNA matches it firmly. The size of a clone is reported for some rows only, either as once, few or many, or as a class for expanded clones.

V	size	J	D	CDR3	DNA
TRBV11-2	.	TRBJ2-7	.	CASSLGDSYEQYF	TGTGCCAGCAGCTTAGGGGACTCCTACGAGCAGTACTTC
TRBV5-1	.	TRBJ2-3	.	CASSLLTSTDTQYF	TGCGCCAGCAGCTTGTTGACTAGCACAGATACGCAGTATTTT
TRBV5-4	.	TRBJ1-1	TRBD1	CASSLDNRGGTEAFF	TGTGCCAGCAGCTTAGATAACAGGGGAGGGACTGAAGCTTTCTTT
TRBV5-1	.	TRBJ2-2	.	CASSLGRPNTGELFF	TGCGCCAGCAGCTTGGGTCGCCCGAACACCGGGGAGCTGTTTTTT
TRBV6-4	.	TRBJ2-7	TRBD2	CASSVGSSGAYEQYF	TGTGCCAGCAGTGTCGGCTCTAGCGGGGCCTACGAGCAGTACTTC
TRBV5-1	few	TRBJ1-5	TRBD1	CASSSTGGQGQPQHF	TGCGCCAGCAGCTCGACAGGGGGTCAGGGTCAGCCCCAGCATTTT
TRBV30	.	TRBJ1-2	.	CAWSGQDTSTNYGYTF	TGTGCCTGGAGTGGGCAAGACACCTCCACTAACTATGGCTACACCTTC
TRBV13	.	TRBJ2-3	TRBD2	CASSYQNTSGFRGDTQYF	TGTGCCAGCAGCTACCAAAACACTAGCGGTTTCCGAGGGGATACGCAGTATTTT
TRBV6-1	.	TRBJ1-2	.	CASSELMAGSHGYTF	TGTGCCAGCAGTGAACTAATGGCAGGGAGTCATGGCTACACCTTC
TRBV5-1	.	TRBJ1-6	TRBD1	CASSPRDSRGPPLHF	TGCGCCAGCAGCCCAAGGGACAGCCGGGGGCCACCCCTCCACTTT
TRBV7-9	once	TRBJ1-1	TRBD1	CASSRTGGEGEAFF	TGTGCCAGCAGCCGGACAGGGGGCGAAGGTGAAGCTTTCTTT
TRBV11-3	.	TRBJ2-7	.	CASSLDQASREQYF	TGTGCCAGCAGCTTAGATCAGGCAAGTAGGGAGCAGTACTTC
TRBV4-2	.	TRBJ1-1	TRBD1	CASSHSTGRAFF	TGTGCCAGCAGCCACTCGACAGGGCGAGCTTTCTTT
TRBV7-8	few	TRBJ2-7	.	CASSIRQGLYEQYF	TGTGCCAGCAGCATAAGACAGGGACTCTACGAGCAGTACTTC
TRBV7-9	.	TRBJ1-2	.	CASSLGSAAPNYGYTF	TGTGCCAGCAGCTTAGGGTCAGCAGCCCCGAACTATGGCTACACCTTC
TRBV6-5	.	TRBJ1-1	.	CASSYAGDTEAFF	TGTGCCAGCAGTTACGCGGGGGATACTGAAGCTTTCTTT
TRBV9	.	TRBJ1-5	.	CASSVGGGANQPQHF	TGTGCCAGCAGCGTAGGCGGGGGCGCCAATCAGCCCCAGCATTTT
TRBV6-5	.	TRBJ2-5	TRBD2	CASSYGGGIWVEYF	TGTGCCAGCAGTTACGGCGGGGGGATTTGGGTAGAGTACTTC
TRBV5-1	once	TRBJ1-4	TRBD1	CASMGTGEEKLFF	TGCGCCAGCATGGGGACAGGGGAGGAAAAACTGTTTTTT
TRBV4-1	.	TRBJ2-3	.	CASSQFPFHSGGASDTQYF	TGCGCCAGCAGCCAATTCCCCTTCCACTCAGGTGGCGCCTCAGATACGCAGTATTTT
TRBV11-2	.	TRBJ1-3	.	CASSRIQGSSGNTIYF	TGTGCCAGCAGCAGAATACAGGGAAGCTCTGGAAACACCATATATTTT
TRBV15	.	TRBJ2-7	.	CATTIGGINEQYF	TGTGCCACCACCATTGGGGGCATTAACGAGCAGTACTTC
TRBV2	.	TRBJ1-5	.	CASNGGNSVNQPQHF	TGTGCCAGCAATGGGGGTAATAGCGTCAATCAGCCCCAGCATTTT
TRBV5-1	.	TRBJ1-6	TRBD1	CASSLEGQGRGPLHF	TGCGCCAGCAGCTTGGAGGGACAGGGCCGGGGGCCTCTCCACTTT
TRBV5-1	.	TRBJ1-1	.	CASRPGTGNTEAFF	TGCGCCTCAAGACCGGGGACGGGGAACACTGAAGCTTTCTTT
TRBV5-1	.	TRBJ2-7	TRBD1	CASSFGTASYYEQYF	TGCGCCAGCAGCTTCGGGACAGCCAGCTACTACGAGCAGTACTTC
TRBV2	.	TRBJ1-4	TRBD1	CASKLWDRSFNEKLFF	TGTGCCAGCAAGTTATGGGACAGGAGCTTTAATGAAAAACTGTTTTTT
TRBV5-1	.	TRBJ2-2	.	CASSLVGMNTGELFF	TGCGCCAGCAGCTTGGTGGGGATGAACACCGGGGAGCTGTTTTTT
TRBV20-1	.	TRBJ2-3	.	CSGGDTQYF	TGCAGTGGTGGGGATACGCAGTATTTT
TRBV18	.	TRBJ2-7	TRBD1	CASSPQQGDEQYF	TGTGCCAGCTCTCCGCAACAGGGGGACGAGCAGTACTTC
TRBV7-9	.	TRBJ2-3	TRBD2	CASSSSGTSGGLADTQYF	TGTGCCAGCAGCTCGTCCGGGACTAGCGGGGGTTTGGCAGATACGCAGTATTTT
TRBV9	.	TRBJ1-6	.	CARRRVSPLHF	TGTGCCCGCCGAAGGGTTTCACCCCTCCACTTT
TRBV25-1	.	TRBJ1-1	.	CASSEPDLVGENTEAFF	TGTGCCAGCAGTGAACCCGACCTTGTGGGGGAGAACACTGAAGCTTTCTTT
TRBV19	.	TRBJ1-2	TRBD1	CASSSQDRPGWGYTF	TGTGCCAGTAGCTCCCAGGACAGGCCCGGATGGGGCTACACCTTC
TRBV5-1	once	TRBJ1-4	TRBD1	CASSLQGAREKLFF	TGCGCCAGCAGCTTACAGGGGGCACGGGAAAAACTGTTTTTT
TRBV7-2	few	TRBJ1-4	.	CASSFRASNEKLFF	TGTGCCAGCAGCTTTAGGGCCTCTAATGAAAAACTGTTTTTT
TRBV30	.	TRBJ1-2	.	CAWTPGGARGYTF	TGTGCCTGGACCCCTGGGGGGGCGAGGGGCTACACCTTC
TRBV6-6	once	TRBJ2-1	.	CASTPVGGYNEQFF	TGTGCCAGCACCCCCGTGGGGGGATACAATGAGCAGTTCTTC
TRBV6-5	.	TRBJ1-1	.	CASSYNTDRDTEAFF	TGTGCCAGCAGTTACAATACGGACAGAGACACTGAAGCTTTCTTT
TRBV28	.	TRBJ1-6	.	CASSPYNSPLHF	TGTGCCAGCAGCCCCTATAATTCACCCCTCCACTTT
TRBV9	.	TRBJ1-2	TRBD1	CASSRTGNYGYTF	TGTGCCAGCAGCCGGACAGGGAACTATGGCTACACCTTC
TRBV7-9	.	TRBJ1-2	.	CASSSSGQPSYGYTF	TGTGCCAGCAGCTCCTCCGGGCAGCCCAGCTATGGCTACACCTTC
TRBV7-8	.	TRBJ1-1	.	CASSLVYGNTEAFF	TGTGCCAGCAGCTTAGTTTACGGGAACACTGAAGCTTTCTTT
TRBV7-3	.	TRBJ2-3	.	CASSPTGGLDTQYF	TGTGCCAGCAGCCCGACGGGGGGCCTAGATACGCAGTATTTT
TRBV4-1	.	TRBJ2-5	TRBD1	CASSQGTAGTGKTQYF	TGCGCCAGCAGCCAAGGAACGGCGGGGACAGGGAAGACCCAGTACTTC
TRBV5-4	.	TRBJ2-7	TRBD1	CASSFGQGPYEQYF	TGTGCCAGCAGCTTCGGACAGGGTCCCTACGAGCAGTACTTC
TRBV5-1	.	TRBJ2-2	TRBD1	CASSPAGTGATGELFF	TGCGCCAGCAGCCCTGCCGGGACAGGGGCGACCGGGGAGCTGTTTTTT
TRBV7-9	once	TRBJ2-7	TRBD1	CASSFGRGTYEQYF	TGTGCCAGCAGCTTTGGCAGGGGGACCTACGAGCAGTACTTC
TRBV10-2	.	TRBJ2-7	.	CASSEQQGTIYEQYF	TGCGCCAGCAGTGAGCAACAGGGAACTATCTACGAGCAGTACTTC